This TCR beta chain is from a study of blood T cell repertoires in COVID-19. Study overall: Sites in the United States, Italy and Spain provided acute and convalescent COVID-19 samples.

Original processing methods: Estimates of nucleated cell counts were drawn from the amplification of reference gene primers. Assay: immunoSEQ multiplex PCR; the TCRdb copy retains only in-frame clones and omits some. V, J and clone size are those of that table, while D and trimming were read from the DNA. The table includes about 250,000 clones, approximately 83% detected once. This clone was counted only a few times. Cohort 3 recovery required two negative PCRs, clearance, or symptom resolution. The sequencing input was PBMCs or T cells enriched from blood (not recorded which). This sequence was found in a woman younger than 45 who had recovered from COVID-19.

CDR3 sequence (DNA): TGTGCCAGCAGCCCCTCCCCGACAGGGGAAGGATCCACTGAAGCTTTCTTT. Protein sequence: CASSPSPTGEGSTEAFF. This rearrangement joins TRBV4-2 to TRBJ1-1; TRBD1 aligns across 8 bases. Germline CDR1 and CDR2: LGHNA and YNFKEQ. Trimming removed 4 bases from V and 4 bases from J; junction bases left unmatched: 14. The CDR3 length is 17 residues.